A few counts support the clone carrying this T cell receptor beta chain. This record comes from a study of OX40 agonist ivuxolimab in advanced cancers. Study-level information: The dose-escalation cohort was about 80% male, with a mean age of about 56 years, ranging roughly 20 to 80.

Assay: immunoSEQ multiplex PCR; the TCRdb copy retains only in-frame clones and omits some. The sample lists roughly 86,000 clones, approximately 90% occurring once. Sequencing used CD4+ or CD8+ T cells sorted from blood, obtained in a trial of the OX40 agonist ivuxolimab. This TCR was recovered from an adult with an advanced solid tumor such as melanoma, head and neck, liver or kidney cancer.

The CDR3 nucleotides read TGTGCCAGCACCCCAATGTCCCTGGGGCAGTTCGAGAACACCATATATTTT. Amino acid sequence: CASTPMSLGQFENTIYF. V and J are TRBV28 and TRBJ1-3; D is possibly TRBD1 (5 bases). The germline gives CDR1 MDHEN, CDR2 SYDVKM. V was pared by 7 bases and J by 7 bases, with 26 bases between. The CDR3 runs 17 residues.